This T cell receptor (beta chain) was sequenced in a study of metastatic and nonmetastatic thyroid tumors. Study outcomes and limitations: As reported, TCR beta diversity in blood and tumor was significantly higher in malignant thyroid tumors than in benign nodules.

This clone was seen ten or more times. What it recognizes is unknown. The germline V gene has CDR1 MNHNS and CDR2 SASEGT. The V end was cut by 1 base, the J end by 0 bases, with 1 base between. The CDR3 sequence is 14 residues long. TCRdb re-analyzed the PCR reads using MiXCR. The data contain around 30,000 clones, approximately 13% of them singletons. Every patient underwent thyroid surgery untreated. The chain is built from TRBV6-1 and TRBJ2-6; D is undetermined. The sequence was collected from a female donor with papillary thyroid cancer or a benign thyroid nodule (not recorded which). Some clones in this sample may be carry-over from other donors' samples. Sequenced sample: blood. CDR3 protein: CASSEVSGANVLTF. The CDR3 DNA reads as TGTGCCAGCAGTGAAGTCTCTGGGGCCAACGTCCTGACTTTC.